This T cell receptor (beta chain) is drawn from a study of CD4 T cells in relation to SARS-CoV-2 and coronaviruses. With regard to this clone: Its antigen is not identified.

Libraries were prepared by immunoSEQ multiplex PCR; TCRdb keeps only in-frame clonotypes and omits some of them. Altogether more than 35,000 clones are present, roughly 80% being singletons, with the ten largest covering around 20%. General observations from the study: About 65% of donors had memory CD4+ clonotypes crossrecognizing SARS-CoV-2 and common cold coronavirus spike.

Specimen: memory CD4+ T cells from PBMCs, cultured in vitro. The clonotype originates from an adult with COVID-19.

As DNA, the CDR3 is TGTGCCAGTAGTAGGGGGACTACCCTCAATGAGCAGTTCTTC. Translating gives CASSRGTTLNEQFF. This chain connects TRBV19 to TRBJ2-1, with 7 bases fitting TRBD2. This CDR3 is built from 14 residues. V was pared by 4 bases and J by 6 bases, with 6 bases of the junction left unmatched. Looked up from germline, CDR1 is LNHDA and CDR2 is SQIVND (reference sequence).